The clone carrying this TCR beta chain appeared a single time. Here immunoSEQ multiplex PCR was the method, and the copy in TCRdb shows in-frame clones only, minus some. The sample holds 70,000 to 80,000 clones, 85% to 95% seen once. This record comes from a study of T cell changes during pregnancy in multiple sclerosis. This receptor was taken from a female donor with multiple sclerosis, enrolled in a pregnancy study. The sequencing used peripheral blood, collected in the first trimester of pregnancy.

The DNA for the CDR3 is TGTGCCAGCAGCTCGCCTCAGGGGGCTGATTCACCCCTCCACTTT. Translation: CASSSPQGADSPLHF. V and J are TRBV5-4 and TRBJ1-6; TRBD1 aligns across 8 bases. The CDR3 has 15 residues. Germline assignment: CDR1 SGHNT and CDR2 YYREEE (reference sequence). Losses at the gene ends were 3 bases for V and 8 bases for J; bases not matched to a gene: 7.